This T cell receptor beta chain originates from a study of T cell responses to AZD1222 COVID-19 vaccine. Germline CDR1 and CDR2: SGHDT and YYEEEE. The V end lost 4 bases, the J end lost 7 bases, and 20 bases lay between the germline ends. CDR3 length: 15 residues. Sequenced by immunoSEQ multiplex PCR; TCRdb stores in-frame clones only, minus some. The repertoire consists of over 150,000 clones, with roughly 86% occurring once and the leading ten covering approximately 5.7%. This clone was detected once. The specimen was peripheral blood, collected on day 0 of AZD1222 vaccination. This sequence was found in an adult in good health. The chain links TRBV5-6 to TRBJ1-1; unclear D gene. CDR3 in DNA: TGTGCCAGCAGCCCAATTGGACGGATTGCTCATGAAGCTTTCTTT. Protein product: CASSPIGRIAHEAFF. The whole variable domain, filled in from reference TRBV5-6 and TRBJ1-1, reads DAGVTQSPTHLIKTRGQQVTLRCSPKSGHDTVSWYQQALGQGPQFIFQYYEEEERQRGNFPDRFSGHQFPNYSSELNVNALLLGDSALYLCASSPIGRIAHEAFFGQGTRLTVV.